This T cell receptor (beta chain) was observed in a study of lymphopenia after photon versus proton radiotherapy. This clone occurred once. This table comes from immunoSEQ multiplex PCR, and its TCRdb copy is limited to in-frame clones, with some not included. This table has 35,000 to 45,000 clones, around 83% appearing once. Germline loops: CDR1 MDHEN, CDR2 SYDVKM. The CDR3 totals 12 residues. V was trimmed by 7 bases and J by 1 base, leaving 7 bases between them. The rearrangement joins TRBV28 to TRBJ1-2; no definite D call. This clonotype originated in a woman aged 70-85 years with pancreatic cancer. The sequencing here drew on peripheral blood, taken from a patient treated with proton-based radiotherapy. CDR3 amino acids: CASKEVNYGYTF. The CDR3 DNA sequence: TGTGCCAGCAAAGAGGTTAACTATGGCTACACCTTC.